This record concerns one T cell receptor (beta chain) sequence. Its antigen is as yet unknown. These data come from a study of identical twins. Study-level points and caveats: Reduced insertions were recorded for abundant cord blood beta clonotypes, with no such pattern in memory repertoires. The study based its conclusions on cross-sectional statistical analysis and did not follow the same donors.

V lost 7 bases and J 6 bases, leaving 18 bases between the germline ends. This CDR3 spans 14 amino acids. The germline CDR1 and CDR2 sequences are MDHEN and SYDVKM. MiXCR, applied by TCRdb to the 5' RACE reads, yields one record per CDR3 protein. The sample lists nearly 250,000 distinct CDR3 sequences, around 6.6% seen once, with 3% to 4% in the top ten. These same records also appear under a second study, on yellow fever vaccine responses in identical twins. This second study says: Twins reportedly appeared to share part of their vaccine T cell response while keeping part individual.

The gene calls are TRBV28 and TRBJ1-1; D perhaps matches TRBD1 (5 bases). The clonotype originates from a young woman in good health. Material for sequencing was memory (CD45RO+) T cells sorted from blood. The CDR3 DNA follows: TGTGCCAGCAATGATCCGGGACCTAACCCTGAAGCTTTCTTT. Translating gives CASNDPGPNPEAFF. Filled out from reference TRBV28 and TRBJ1-1, the complete variable domain reads DVKVTQSSRYLVKRTGEKVFLECVQDMDHENMFWYRQDPGLGLRLIYFSYDVKMKEKGDIPEGYSVSREKKERFSLILESASTNQTSMYLCASNDPGPNPEAFFGQGTRLTVV.